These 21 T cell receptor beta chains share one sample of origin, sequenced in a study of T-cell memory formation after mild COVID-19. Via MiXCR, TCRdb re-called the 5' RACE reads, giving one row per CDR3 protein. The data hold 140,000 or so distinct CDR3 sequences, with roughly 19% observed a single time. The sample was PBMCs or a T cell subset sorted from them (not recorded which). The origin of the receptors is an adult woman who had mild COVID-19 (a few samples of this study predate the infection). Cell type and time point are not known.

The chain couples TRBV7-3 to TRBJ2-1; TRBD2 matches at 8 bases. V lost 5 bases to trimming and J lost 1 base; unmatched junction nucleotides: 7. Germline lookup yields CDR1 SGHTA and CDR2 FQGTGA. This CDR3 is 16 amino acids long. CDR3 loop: CASSPGTGGSYNEQFF. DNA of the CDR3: TGTGCCAGCAGCCCAGGGACGGGGGGGTCCTACAATGAGCAGTTCTTC.

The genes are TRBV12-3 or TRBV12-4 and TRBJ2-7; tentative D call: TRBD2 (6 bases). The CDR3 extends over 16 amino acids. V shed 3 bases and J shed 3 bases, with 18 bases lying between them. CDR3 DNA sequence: TGTGCCAGCAGTTTCTCCCTTCAGCGGGCAATCTACGAGCAGTACTTC. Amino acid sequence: CASSFSLQRAIYEQYF.

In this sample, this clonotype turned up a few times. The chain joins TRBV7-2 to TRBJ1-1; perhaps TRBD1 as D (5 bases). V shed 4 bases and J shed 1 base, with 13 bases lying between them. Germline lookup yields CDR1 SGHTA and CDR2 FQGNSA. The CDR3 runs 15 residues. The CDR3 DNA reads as TGTGCCAGCAGCTACAGAGACAGCCCGAACACTGAAGCTTTCTTT. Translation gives CASSYRDSPNTEAFF.

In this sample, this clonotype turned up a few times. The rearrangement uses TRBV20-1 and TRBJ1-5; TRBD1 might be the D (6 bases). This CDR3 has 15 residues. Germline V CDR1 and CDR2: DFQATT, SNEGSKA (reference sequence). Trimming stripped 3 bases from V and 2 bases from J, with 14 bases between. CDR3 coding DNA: TGCAGTGCTAGGTCAGGGGCCGGGGGCAATCAGCCCCAGCATTTT. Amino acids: CSARSGAGGNQPQHF.

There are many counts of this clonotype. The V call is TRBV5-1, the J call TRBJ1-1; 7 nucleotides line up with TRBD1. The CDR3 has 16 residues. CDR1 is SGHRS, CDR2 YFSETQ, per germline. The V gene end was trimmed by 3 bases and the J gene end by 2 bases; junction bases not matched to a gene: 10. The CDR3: CASSSGQAYPNTEAFF. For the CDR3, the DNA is TGCGCCAGCAGCTCAGGACAGGCCTACCCTAACACTGAAGCTTTCTTT.

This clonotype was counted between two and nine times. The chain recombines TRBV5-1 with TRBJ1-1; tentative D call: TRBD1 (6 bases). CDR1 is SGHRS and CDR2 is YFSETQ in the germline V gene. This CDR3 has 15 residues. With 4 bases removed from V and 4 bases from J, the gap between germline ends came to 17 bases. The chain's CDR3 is CASSGVVQGSTEAFF. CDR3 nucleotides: TGCGCCAGCAGCGGGGTAGTACAGGGTAGCACTGAAGCTTTCTTT.

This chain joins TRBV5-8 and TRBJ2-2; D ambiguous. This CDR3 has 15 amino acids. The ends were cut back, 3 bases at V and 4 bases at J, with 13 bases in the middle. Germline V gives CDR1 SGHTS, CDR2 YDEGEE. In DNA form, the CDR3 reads TGTGCCAGCAGCTCGGGCGGCAGCTTCACCGGGGAGCTGTTTTTT. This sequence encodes CASSSGGSFTGELFF.

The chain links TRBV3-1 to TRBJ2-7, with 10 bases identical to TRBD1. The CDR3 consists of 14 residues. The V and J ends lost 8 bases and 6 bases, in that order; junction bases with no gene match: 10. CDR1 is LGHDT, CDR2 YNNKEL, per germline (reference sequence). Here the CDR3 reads CASRPTGTGAEQYF. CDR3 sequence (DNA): TGTGCCAGCCGACCGACCGGGACAGGGGCCGAGCAGTACTTC.

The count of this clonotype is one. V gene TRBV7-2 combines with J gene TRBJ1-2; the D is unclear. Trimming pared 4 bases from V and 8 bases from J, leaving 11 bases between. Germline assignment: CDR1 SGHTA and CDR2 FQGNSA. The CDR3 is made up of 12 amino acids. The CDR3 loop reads CASSSQARGYTF. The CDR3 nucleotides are TGTGCCAGCAGCTCTCAGGCCCGGGGCTACACCTTC.

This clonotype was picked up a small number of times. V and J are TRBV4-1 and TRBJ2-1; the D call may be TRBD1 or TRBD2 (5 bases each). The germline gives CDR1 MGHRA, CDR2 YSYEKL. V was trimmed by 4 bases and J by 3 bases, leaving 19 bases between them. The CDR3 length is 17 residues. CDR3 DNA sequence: TGCGCCAGCAGCCGCACCGCCACGGGGCTAAACTACAATGAGCAGTTCTTC. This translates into CASSRTATGLNYNEQFF.

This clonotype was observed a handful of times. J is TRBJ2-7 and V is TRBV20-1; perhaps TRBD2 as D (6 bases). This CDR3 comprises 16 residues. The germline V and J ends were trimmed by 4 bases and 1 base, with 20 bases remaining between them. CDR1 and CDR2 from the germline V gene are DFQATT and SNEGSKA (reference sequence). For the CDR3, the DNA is TGCAGTGCTACCAACCCCCTAGTTCGGGAGTCCTACGAGCAGTACTTC. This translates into CSATNPLVRESYEQYF.

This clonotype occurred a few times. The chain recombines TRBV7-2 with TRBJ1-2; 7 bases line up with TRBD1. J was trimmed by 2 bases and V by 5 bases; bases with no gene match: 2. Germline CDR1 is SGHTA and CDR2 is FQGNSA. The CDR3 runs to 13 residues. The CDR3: CASSLQGNYGYTF. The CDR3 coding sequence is TGTGCCAGCAGCCTACAGGGGAACTATGGCTACACCTTC.

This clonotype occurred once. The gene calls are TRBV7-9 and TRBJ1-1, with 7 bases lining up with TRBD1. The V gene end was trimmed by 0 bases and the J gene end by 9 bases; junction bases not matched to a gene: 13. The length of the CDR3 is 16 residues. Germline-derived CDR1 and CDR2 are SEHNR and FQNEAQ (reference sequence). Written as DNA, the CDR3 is TGTGCCAGCAGCTTAGCATCTGTGGGGACAGCTAATAAAGCTTTCTTT. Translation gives CASSLASVGTANKAFF.

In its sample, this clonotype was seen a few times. The CDR3 here is CASSYQTGLAGGFYEQYF. The CDR3 nucleotides are TGTGCCAGCAGTTACCAAACCGGACTAGCGGGAGGGTTCTACGAGCAGTACTTC. The chain combines TRBV6-5 with TRBJ2-7, with TRBD2 identical over 15 bases. Germline lookup yields CDR1 MNHEY and CDR2 SVGAGI. There are 18 residues in the CDR3. After removal of 2 bases from V and 3 bases from J, the junction contained 8 bases not matched to a gene.

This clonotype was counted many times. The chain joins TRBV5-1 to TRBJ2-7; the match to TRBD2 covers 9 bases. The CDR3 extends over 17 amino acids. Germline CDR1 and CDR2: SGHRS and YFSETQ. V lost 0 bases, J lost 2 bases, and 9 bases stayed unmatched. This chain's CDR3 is CASSLGVRLAGTYEQYF. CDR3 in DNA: TGCGCCAGCAGCTTGGGGGTAAGGCTAGCGGGGACCTACGAGCAGTACTTC.

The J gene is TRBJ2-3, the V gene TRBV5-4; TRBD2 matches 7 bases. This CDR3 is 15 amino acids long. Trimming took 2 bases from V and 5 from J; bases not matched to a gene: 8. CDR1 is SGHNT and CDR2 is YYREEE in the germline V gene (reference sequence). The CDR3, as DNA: TGTGCCAGCAGCTTTGCGGGAGACTTGGGAGATACGCAGTATTTT. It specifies CASSFAGDLGDTQYF.

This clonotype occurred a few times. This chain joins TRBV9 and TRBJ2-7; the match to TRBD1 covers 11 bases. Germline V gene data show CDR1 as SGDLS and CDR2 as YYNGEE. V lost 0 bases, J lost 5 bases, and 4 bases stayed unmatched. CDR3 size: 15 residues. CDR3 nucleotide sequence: TGTGCCAGCAGCGTAGGAGGACAGGGGGCGGACGAGCAGTACTTC. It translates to CASSVGGQGADEQYF.

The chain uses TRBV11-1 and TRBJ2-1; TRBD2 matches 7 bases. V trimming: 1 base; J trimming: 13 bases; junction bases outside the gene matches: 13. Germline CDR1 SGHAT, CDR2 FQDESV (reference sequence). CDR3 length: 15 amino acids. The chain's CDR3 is CASSLGTASGLKQFF. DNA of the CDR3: TGTGCCAGCAGCTTAGGAACGGCTAGCGGTCTTAAACAGTTCTTC.

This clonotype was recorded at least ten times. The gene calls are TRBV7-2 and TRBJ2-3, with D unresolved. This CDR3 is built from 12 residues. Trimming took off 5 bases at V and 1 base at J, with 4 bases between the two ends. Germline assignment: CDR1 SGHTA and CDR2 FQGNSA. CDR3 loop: CASSPRTDTQYF. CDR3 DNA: TGTGCCAGCAGCCCCCGCACAGATACGCAGTATTTT.

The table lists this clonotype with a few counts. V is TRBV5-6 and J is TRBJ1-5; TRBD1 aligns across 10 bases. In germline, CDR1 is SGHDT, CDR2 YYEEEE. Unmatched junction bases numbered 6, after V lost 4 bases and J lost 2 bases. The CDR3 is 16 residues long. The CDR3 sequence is CASSRQGALGNQPQHF. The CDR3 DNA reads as TGTGCCAGCAGCAGACAGGGGGCGTTAGGCAATCAGCCCCAGCATTTT.

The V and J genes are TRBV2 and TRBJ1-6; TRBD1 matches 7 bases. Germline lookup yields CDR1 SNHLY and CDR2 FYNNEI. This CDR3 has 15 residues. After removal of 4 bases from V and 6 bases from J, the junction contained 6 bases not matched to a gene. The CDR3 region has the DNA TGTGCCAGCAGTGGTAGTTACAGGGGTAATTCACCCCTCCACTTT. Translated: CASSGSYRGNSPLHF.